This T cell receptor (beta chain) was identified in a study of prognosis after radiotherapy for stage I lung cancer. Study-wide context: About five patients had oligometastatic NSCLC after surgical resection of the primary tumor, and fourteen had newly diagnosed primary stage I lung tumors.

Amplification of the TCR beta CDR3 (from genomic DNA) was done by two-round multiplex PCR. Primers specific to each TRBV and TRBJ gene drove first-round PCR. MiXCR, run by TCRdb on the multiplex PCR reads, gives a single entry per CDR3 protein. The data show 15,000 to 25,000 distinct CDR3 sequences, with roughly a quarter seen just once and around a fifth held by the top ten. Many counts were recorded for this clonotype. This receptor was identified in a donor at least 50 years old with non-small cell lung cancer. The sample consisted of PBMCs, taken before or after stereotactic body radiation therapy (not recorded which).

In nucleotides, the CDR3 is TGTGCCAGCAGCTCCGAGCGGGGTAGCTCCTACGAGCAGTACTTC. Its translation: CASSSERGSSYEQYF. The rearrangement joins TRBV11-2 to TRBJ2-7, with 7 bases aligning to TRBD2. The CDR3 length is 15 residues. Germline assignment: CDR1 SGHAT and CDR2 FQNNGV. Trimming took 4 bases from V and 0 from J; bases not matched to a gene: 6.